This is a list of T cell receptor beta chains from one sample in a study of blood T cell repertoires in COVID-19. TCRdb's table, derived via immunoSEQ multiplex PCR, lists solely in-frame clones and lacks some. Of tens of thousands of clones listed, roughly 84% are singletons. The specimen sequenced was peripheral blood. Receptors originate from a man in his fifties or sixties with active or convalescent COVID-19. CDR3s leave out the opening cysteine and the closing phenylalanine or tryptophan. Fields, in order: V gene, J gene, CDR3 protein.

v_call: TRBV2
j_call: TRBJ2-1
cdr3_aa: ASSGTSGRGEQF

v_call: TRBV4-2
j_call: TRBJ2-3
cdr3_aa: ASSQATSGGLDTQY

v_call: TRBV11-2
j_call: TRBJ2-1
cdr3_aa: ASTLAGVTYNEQF

v_call: TRBV2
j_call: TRBJ2-2
cdr3_aa: ASELASQQLF

v_call: TRBV3-1/TRBV3-2
j_call: TRBJ2-7
cdr3_aa: ASTTRGHEQY

v_call: TRBV2
j_call: TRBJ2-1
cdr3_aa: ASSEVSGADNEQF

v_call: TRBV2
j_call: TRBJ2-7
cdr3_aa: ASSGDRADEQY

v_call: TRBV25-1
j_call: TRBJ2-3
cdr3_aa: ASSRGTSTDTQY

v_call: TRBV20-1
j_call: TRBJ1-5
cdr3_aa: SADYQPQH

v_call: TRBV7-2
j_call: TRBJ2-5
cdr3_aa: ASSLQGPLARAQY

v_call: TRBV19
j_call: TRBJ1-4
cdr3_aa: ASSATLPREKLF

v_call: TRBV3-1/TRBV3-2
j_call: TRBJ1-6
cdr3_aa: ASSQDTQVALH

v_call: TRBV24-1
j_call: TRBJ2-7
cdr3_aa: ATTLGVDVDEQY

v_call: TRBV10-1
j_call: TRBJ2-7
cdr3_aa: ASSEGATAEQY

v_call: TRBV7-2
j_call: TRBJ1-5
cdr3_aa: ASSPYSNQPQH

v_call: TRBV14
j_call: TRBJ2-3
cdr3_aa: ASSLRLGRTDTQY

v_call: TRBV5-1
j_call: TRBJ2-5
cdr3_aa: ASSLVQGSPGETQY

v_call: TRBV9
j_call: TRBJ2-3
cdr3_aa: ASSPEGTGGLTDTQY

v_call: TRBV11-1
j_call: TRBJ2-2
cdr3_aa: ASSFTGDTGELF

v_call: TRBV6-5
j_call: TRBJ1-5
cdr3_aa: ASSKGQGINQPQH

v_call: TRBV27
j_call: TRBJ1-5
cdr3_aa: ASSVRYSNQPQH

v_call: TRBV30
j_call: TRBJ1-4
cdr3_aa: AWNRGTGEGEKLF

v_call: TRBV6-5
j_call: TRBJ2-5
cdr3_aa: ASSRDRGFQETQY

v_call: TRBV6-5
j_call: TRBJ1-2
cdr3_aa: ASSYTAGHEIYGYT

v_call: TRBV6-6
j_call: TRBJ2-4
cdr3_aa: ASSYESPYSKNIQY

v_call: TRBV5-1
j_call: TRBJ1-1
cdr3_aa: ASSLAGTGGTEAF